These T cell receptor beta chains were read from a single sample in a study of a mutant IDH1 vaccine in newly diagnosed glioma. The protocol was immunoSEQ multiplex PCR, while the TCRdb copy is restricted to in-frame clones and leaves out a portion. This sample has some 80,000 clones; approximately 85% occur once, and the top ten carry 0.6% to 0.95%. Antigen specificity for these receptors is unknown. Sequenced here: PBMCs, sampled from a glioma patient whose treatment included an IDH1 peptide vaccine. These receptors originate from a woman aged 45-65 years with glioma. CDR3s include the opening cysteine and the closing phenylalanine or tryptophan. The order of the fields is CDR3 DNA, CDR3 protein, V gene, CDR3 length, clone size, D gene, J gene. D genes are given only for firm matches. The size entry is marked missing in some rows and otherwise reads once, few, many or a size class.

TGTGCCTGGAGTGTACTGGCAGGGGGGACTTGGAGCAATCAGCCCCAGCATTTT,CAWSVLAGGTWSNQPQHF,TRBV30,18,.,TRBD1,TRBJ1-5
TGTGCCAGCAGCCTCGGACTTAATCAGCCCCAGCATTTT,CASSLGLNQPQHF,TRBV11-2,13,.,.,TRBJ1-5
TGTGCCAGCAGCCAGCTATCAAGCTCCTACGAGCAGTACTTC,CASSQLSSSYEQYF,TRBV7-9,14,.,.,TRBJ2-7
TGCGCCAGCAGCTTTCTAGCGGGAGGTAGGAGCTCCTACAATGAGCAGTTCTTC,CASSFLAGGRSSYNEQFF,TRBV5-1,18,.,TRBD2,TRBJ2-1
TGTGCCAGCAGTTCACAGGGGGTAGCGAACTATGGCTACACCTTC,CASSSQGVANYGYTF,TRBV6-5,15,.,TRBD1,TRBJ1-2
TGTGCCAGCAGCGCCGGGACAGGGGAGTCAGATGAGCAGTTCTTC,CASSAGTGESDEQFF,TRBV7-9,15,few,TRBD1,TRBJ2-1
TGTGCCAGCTCACCCGGCGACGGTAATCAGCCCCAGCATTTT,CASSPGDGNQPQHF,TRBV18,14,few,.,TRBJ1-5
TGTGCCAGCAAACAGTTGAACACTGAAGCTTTCTTT,CASKQLNTEAFF,TRBV28,12,.,.,TRBJ1-1
TGTGCCAGCAGCGGAATCTCAACAGGGGGAAATGAGCAGTTCTTC,CASSGISTGGNEQFF,TRBV5-6,15,.,TRBD1,TRBJ2-1
TGCGCCAGCAGCTTGATGGGCGGGAGCGCAGATACGCAGTATTTT,CASSLMGGSADTQYF,TRBV5-1,15,few,TRBD2,TRBJ2-3
TGCGCCAGCAGCTCATCGGCCGGAAGCTACGAGCAGTACTTC,CASSSSAGSYEQYF,TRBV5-1,14,.,.,TRBJ2-7
TGTGCCACCGGGGACAGCCTTTTTAGCAATCAGCCCCAGCATTTT,CATGDSLFSNQPQHF,TRBV19,15,.,TRBD1,TRBJ1-5
TGTGCCAGCAGGGCGGGACTAGCGGGTTTGAATGAGCAGTTCTTC,CASRAGLAGLNEQFF,TRBV27,15,.,TRBD2,TRBJ2-1
TGTGCCAGCAGCCGCGTAGGCGGGGGGGCGGAGCAGTACTTC,CASSRVGGGAEQYF,TRBV6-6,14,.,TRBD2,TRBJ2-7
TGTGCCAGCAGTTTAATCGGACAAACCTCTAACTATGGCTACACCTTC,CASSLIGQTSNYGYTF,TRBV27,16,.,.,TRBJ1-2
TGTGCCAGCAGCCGACACGACAGATCGATCTACGAGCAGTACTTC,CASSRHDRSIYEQYF,TRBV11-2,15,.,.,TRBJ2-7
TGTGCCAGTAAGCGCAGTGCCGACAACAATGAGCAGTTCTTC,CASKRSADNNEQFF,TRBV19,14,.,.,TRBJ2-1
TGTGCAGTCGCCGGGCTCAGAGAGGGCAATGAGCAGTTCTTC,CAVAGLREGNEQFF,TRBV11-2,14,once,.,TRBJ2-1
TGCGCCAGCAGCCCGACAGGGGGCACAGATACGCAGTATTTT,CASSPTGGTDTQYF,TRBV4-1,14,.,TRBD1,TRBJ2-3
TGTGCCAGCAGTAAACCGGTGTCAGGGGGGACCCAGTACTTC,CASSKPVSGGTQYF,TRBV6-6,14,.,TRBD1,TRBJ2-5
TGCAGCGTTCCTGGGGTGGGTGGCACTGAAGCTTTCTTT,CSVPGVGGTEAFF,TRBV29-1,13,once,.,TRBJ1-1
TGTGCCAGCAGTCCCTGGGGGGGAGGCTCTGGGGCCAACGTCCTGACTTTC,CASSPWGGGSGANVLTF,TRBV27,17,.,TRBD2,TRBJ2-6
TGTGCCAGCAGCTTTTTCTACCCAGAGGCAGATACGCAGTATTTT,CASSFFYPEADTQYF,TRBV7-9,15,once,.,TRBJ2-3